This entry is about one TCR beta chain. The sample belongs to a study of blood T cell repertoires in COVID-19. Germline CDR1 SGDLS, CDR2 YYNGEE. This CDR3 comprises 13 residues. Trimming took off 2 bases at V and 2 bases at J, with 4 bases between the two ends. Method: immunoSEQ multiplex PCR; TCRdb's copy keeps in-frame clones and lacks some. This sample has 250,000 to 300,000 clones, with around 78% found just once. Sequenced input: peripheral blood. The V and J genes are TRBV9 and TRBJ2-2, with unresolved D. The TCR originated in a man aged 60-69 years who had recovered from COVID-19. This CDR3 is CASSVGNTGELFF. The CDR3 coding sequence is TGTGCCAGCAGCGTTGGCAACACCGGGGAGCTGTTTTTT. Full variable domain (outside the CDR3, taken from reference TRBV9 and TRBJ2-2): DSGVTQTPKHLITATGQRVTLRCSPRSGDLSVYWYQQSLDQGLQFLIQYYNGEERAKGNILERFSAQQFPDLHSELNLSSLELGDSALYFCASSVGNTGELFFGEGSRLTVL.